This is a list of T cell receptor beta chains from one sample in a study of shared clonotypes between healthy human individuals. The data were produced by immunoSEQ multiplex PCR, yet TCRdb's version contains in-frame clones alone and is incomplete. Counted here are approximately 1.9 million clones, 90% to 95% occurring once; the ten biggest clones make up around 1.8%. Sequencing was carried out using naive CD8+ T cells from PBMCs. The source of these receptors is a man younger than 35 in good health. Some clones in this sample may be carry-over from other donors' samples. Both conserved end residues are part of each CDR3. A D gene is named only where the DNA matches it firmly. Not every row has a clone size; where given, it reads once, few, many or a size class.

V	D	size	J	DNA	CDR3
TRBV30	-	once	TRBJ2-7	TGTGCCTGGAGCCTACTTCCGGGACGGTCTTCCTACGAGCAGTACTTC	CAWSLLPGRSSYEQYF
TRBV5-4	TRBD2	-	TRBJ2-7	TGTGCCAGCAGCTTGAAGCGGGAGTCTGTCAACGAGCAGTACTTC	CASSLKRESVNEQYF
TRBV6-5	TRBD2	-	TRBJ2-7	TGTGCCAGCAGTTACGCCGGGACTAGCGTAACCTACGAGCAGTACTTC	CASSYAGTSVTYEQYF
TRBV2	TRBD1	-	TRBJ1-1	TGTGCCACCCAAGGACAGGGTAAGACTGAAGCTTTCTTT	CATQGQGKTEAFF
TRBV29-1	-	-	TRBJ2-4	TGCAGCGTGACGCCGGCGAGGGCTAAAGGCAAAAACATTCAGTACTTC	CSVTPARAKGKNIQYF
TRBV19	-	-	TRBJ1-2	TGTGCCAGTAGTACCCACAGCGGATCCCATCCCGATGGCTACACCTTC	CASSTHSGSHPDGYTF
TRBV10-1	-	-	TRBJ2-3	TGCGCCAGCAGTGACCCCGGACTTGCAGATACGCAGTATTTT	CASSDPGLADTQYF
TRBV5-3	TRBD1	-	TRBJ2-7	TGTGCCAGAAGCTTGGGGTGGGGAAAACATCCGGGACAGGGTACATCCGAGCAGTACTTC	CARSLGWGKHPGQGTSEQYF
TRBV5-5	-	-	TRBJ2-7	TGTGCCAGCTTTTTTGGGCCAGCGGCCTACGAGCAGTACTTC	CASFFGPAAYEQYF
TRBV28	-	-	TRBJ1-2	TGTGCCAGCAGTTTCGGGGGATATGGCTACACCTTC	CASSFGGYGYTF
TRBV7-9	-	-	TRBJ2-3	TGTGCCAGCAGCACAAGCCACACAGATACGCAGTATTTT	CASSTSHTDTQYF
TRBV5-1	TRBD2	-	TRBJ2-1	TGCGCCAGCAGCTGGCTACTAGCGGAAGACCACTACAATGAGCAGTTCTTC	CASSWLLAEDHYNEQFF
TRBV7-3	-	-	TRBJ2-3	TGTGCCAGCAGCTTGGACACGGGAACAGATACGCAGTATTTT	CASSLDTGTDTQYF
TRBV6-5	TRBD1	-	TRBJ2-7	TGTGCCACTCGACAGGGTTACGAGCAGTACTTC	CATRQGYEQYF
TRBV10-3	-	-	TRBJ2-6	TGTGCCATCAGTATCACAATACAAAGTCGGGCCAACGTCCTGACTTTC	CAISITIQSRANVLTF
TRBV28	-	once	TRBJ2-7	TGTGCCAGCAGTTACGGCTACTACGAGCAGTACTTC	CASSYGYYEQYF
TRBV6-1	-	-	TRBJ1-4	TGTGCCAGCAGTGAACCCAGGGAAGTTAATGAAAAACTGTTTTTT	CASSEPREVNEKLFF
TRBV30	-	-	TRBJ2-7	TGTGCCTGGAGCTTAGGACAACCGAATTACGAGCAGTACTTC	CAWSLGQPNYEQYF
TRBV5-5	TRBD1	-	TRBJ1-1	TGTGCCAGCAGCTGGGGTGACAGGGGGTACACTGAAGCTTTCTTT	CASSWGDRGYTEAFF
TRBV5-6	-	-	TRBJ2-6	TGTGCCAGCAGCTTTTTGGGAGCTGGGGCCAACGTCCTGACTTTC	CASSFLGAGANVLTF
TRBV6-5	-	-	TRBJ2-2	TGTGCCAGCAGTTATACAGAGGGGTCCGGGGAGCTGTTTTTT	CASSYTEGSGELFF
TRBV6-5	TRBD1	-	TRBJ1-5	TGTGCCAGCAGTACGGGACAGGGAAGCAATCAGCCCCAGCATTTT	CASSTGQGSNQPQHF
TRBV7-6	-	-	TRBJ2-5	TGTGCCAGCAGCGTTAAGGCCGCGGACGGAGCTTACCAAGAGACCCAGTACTTC	CASSVKAADGAYQETQYF
TRBV10-3	TRBD2	-	TRBJ2-1	TGTGCCATCAGTGGCCCCCAGCGGGGCAGGAATGAGCAGTTCTTC	CAISGPQRGRNEQFF
TRBV6-1	-	-	TRBJ1-2	TGTGCCAGCAGTGAAGTTTCCCGAGGGGGGGCGTATGGCTACACCTTC	CASSEVSRGGAYGYTF
TRBV6-1	-	-	TRBJ1-5	TGTGCCAGCAGTGAAGTTCGCGGGTTTGGTCAGCCCCAGCATTTT	CASSEVRGFGQPQHF
TRBV6-5	-	-	TRBJ2-3	TGTGCCGTGAGTGTGAGGGCGCGCACAGATACGCAGTATTTT	CAVSVRARTDTQYF
TRBV13	TRBD1	-	TRBJ2-7	TGTGCCAGCAGCCCCCCAACAGGGGTGCACGAGCAGTACTTC	CASSPPTGVHEQYF
TRBV4-2	-	-	TRBJ1-1	TGTGCCAGCAGCCAACGGCGCGGGGGGGTTGGGAGCACTGAAGCTTTCTTT	CASSQRRGGVGSTEAFF
TRBV19	-	-	TRBJ2-2	TGTGCCAGTAGTTGGTCGGGCGGGGAGCTGTTTTTT	CASSWSGGELFF
TRBV27	-	-	TRBJ2-2	TGTGCCAGCACCTTAATGGGCAGAATGGCCGGGGAGCTGTTTTTT	CASTLMGRMAGELFF
TRBV4-3	TRBD1	-	TRBJ2-5	TGCGCCAGCAGCCAAGGGGACAGGGTCGAAGAGACCCAGTACTTC	CASSQGDRVEETQYF
TRBV30	-	once	TRBJ2-2	TGTGCCTGGGGACTTGGTCGCGGGGAGCTGTTTTTT	CAWGLGRGELFF
TRBV11-2	TRBD1	-	TRBJ2-7	TGTGCCAGCCGAACAGGGGCACTCCCAGGAGCCTACGAGCAGTACTTC	CASRTGALPGAYEQYF
TRBV11-2	TRBD1	-	TRBJ2-1	TGTGCCAGCAGCCCGGGACAGGGATGGGGACAAGAGCAGTTCTTC	CASSPGQGWGQEQFF
TRBV11-2	TRBD2	-	TRBJ2-3	TGTGCCAGCAGCTCACTAGCGGATACGCAGTATTTT	CASSSLADTQYF
TRBV29-1	-	-	TRBJ2-5	TGCAGCGTACTTGACCGGGACACCCCAACCCCGGAGACCCAGTACTTC	CSVLDRDTPTPETQYF
TRBV5-1	TRBD2	once	TRBJ2-7	TGCGCCAGCAGCATAACTAGCGGGAGTTCCGAGCAGTACTTC	CASSITSGSSEQYF
TRBV7-9	-	-	TRBJ2-1	TGTGCCAGCAGCTTAGAATTAGCCCACAATGAGCAGTTCTTC	CASSLELAHNEQFF
TRBV10-2	-	-	TRBJ2-7	TGCGCCAGCAGTGAGGCGTTATCTTCCGAGCAGTACTTC	CASSEALSSEQYF
TRBV29-1	TRBD2	-	TRBJ2-1	TGCAGCGCGACGGGGGGCTCCTACAATGAGCAGTTCTTC	CSATGGSYNEQFF
TRBV7-6	TRBD1	-	TRBJ2-7	TGTGCCAGCAGCTCTAAACAGGGGGAATTGTACGAGCAGTACTTC	CASSSKQGELYEQYF
TRBV18	-	-	TRBJ2-7	TGTGCCAGCTCACCAGGACCTAACTACGAGCAGTACTTC	CASSPGPNYEQYF
TRBV15	-	-	TRBJ1-5	TGTGCCACCAGCAGGGGTTCTTCAATCTGGGCTGACCAGCCCCAGCATTTT	CATSRGSSIWADQPQHF
TRBV5-5	-	-	TRBJ2-1	TGTGCCAGCAGCTTGTACAACGAGCAGTTCTTC	CASSLYNEQFF
TRBV15	TRBD1	-	TRBJ1-1	TGTGCCACCAGCGGCAGACAGGGGTTGACGGCTTTCTTT	CATSGRQGLTAFF
TRBV2	-	-	TRBJ2-3	TGTGCCAGCACCTCATTTACGGTTAGCACAGATACGCAGTATTTT	CASTSFTVSTDTQYF
TRBV10-2	-	-	TRBJ2-1	TGCGCCAGCCGGGACGGGCCTACTTGGAATGAGCAGTTCTTC	CASRDGPTWNEQFF
TRBV27	-	-	TRBJ2-1	TGTGCCACCAATAGGGGCAATGAGCAGTTCTTC	CATNRGNEQFF
TRBV19	-	few	TRBJ1-1	TGTGCCAGTAGTATCCAGGGTAGAGCTTTCTTT	CASSIQGRAFF
TRBV30	-	-	TRBJ1-5	TGTGCCTGGAGTCACAGGGTAAGCAATCAGCCCCAGCATTTT	CAWSHRVSNQPQHF
TRBV29-1	-	-	TRBJ2-7	TGCAGCGTTCTGGGCGGAGAGCACTACGAGCAGTACTTC	CSVLGGEHYEQYF